This T cell receptor beta chain was sequenced in a study of technical replicates of blood from four donors. CDR1 is SGHAT, CDR2 FQNNGV, per germline. This CDR3 has 18 residues. The V end lost 1 base, the J end lost 0 bases, and 17 bases lay between the germline ends. Profiling relied on immunoSEQ multiplex PCR, and the TCRdb table lists in-frame clones only, not all of them. The sample consists of about 14,000 clones, 85% to 95% of them appearing once. The chain employs TRBV11-2 and TRBJ2-3; D is possibly TRBD1 (6 bases). Sequenced material: PBMCs. The TCR was taken from a human donor in good health. For the CDR3, the DNA is TGTGCCAGCAGCTTAGGACAGGTCTTACGGCTGAGCACAGATACGCAGTATTTT. Translation: CASSLGQVLRLSTDTQYF.